Listed below are T cell receptor beta chains from one sample, sequenced in a study of T cells after yellow fever vaccination. Each CDR3 protein is one row after TCRdb ran MiXCR on the 5' RACE reads. The sample holds some 200,000 distinct CDR3 sequences, 3% to 3.5% seen once. The sample in question was CD4+ T cells sorted from PBMCs, obtained 10 days after the yellow fever booster vaccination. Receptor source: a man aged 18 to 30 who received the YFV17D yellow fever vaccine. Both conserved end residues are part of each CDR3. Fields, in order: V gene, J gene, CDR3 protein.

TRBV10-3	TRBJ1-1	CATKIREDTEAFF
TRBV6-5	TRBJ1-6	CASSTYWSSYNSPLHF
TRBV7-9	TRBJ2-6	CASSPGTGSSGANVLTF
TRBV7-3	TRBJ2-1	CASSTRQGRSGEQFF
TRBV11-3	TRBJ2-1	CASSFGNNEQFF
TRBV7-9	TRBJ2-7	CASSPWTATYEQYF
TRBV30	TRBJ1-2	CAWSSWGAHLWAGYTF
TRBV4-3	TRBJ2-5	CASSQDGRGQETQYF
TRBV5-5	TRBJ1-5	CASSLVGGDQPQHF
TRBV4-2	TRBJ2-7	CASSPTRGRSYEQYF
TRBV7-9	TRBJ2-1	CASSSPESYNEQFF
TRBV5-1	TRBJ2-1	CASSYTGTSADEQFF
TRBV7-9	TRBJ1-1	CASSLLQGVNTEAFF
TRBV9	TRBJ2-3	CASSVDLDTQYF
TRBV30	TRBJ2-5	CAWSGRQLETQYF
TRBV9	TRBJ1-2	CASSVGPREGGYTF
TRBV9	TRBJ2-3	CASSVATGRTDTQYF
TRBV10-3	TRBJ2-5	CAISESRVLETQYF
TRBV18	TRBJ1-2	CASSPPSSRNYGYTF
TRBV5-6	TRBJ1-6	CASSYGQENSPLHF
TRBV20-1	TRBJ2-7	CSARDQVAGYSYEQYF
TRBV25-1	TRBJ2-3	CASSRDRSSTDTQYF
TRBV4-3	TRBJ2-1	CASSQYSSGGPGDEQFF
TRBV9	TRBJ2-1	CASSAQGEALFEQFF
TRBV24-1	TRBJ2-2	CATSDLPGPQIDTGELFF
TRBV5-1	TRBJ2-5	CASRNRGQETQYF
TRBV6-5	TRBJ1-3	CASSYEGQGRGNTIYF
TRBV28	TRBJ2-3	CASSPGLASTDTQYF
TRBV5-1	TRBJ2-4	CASSLSSKLGSDIQYF
TRBV7-3	TRBJ2-1	CASSPSPEDEQFF
TRBV4-3	TRBJ2-7	CASSQAGGSYEQYF
TRBV20-1	TRBJ2-7	CSARTPSRSGTNEQYF
TRBV14	TRBJ2-2	CASSPYTAAGELFF
TRBV27	TRBJ1-5	CASSPNRGRGNQPQHF
TRBV12-3/TRBV12-4	TRBJ2-1	CASRMVIWSNEQFF
TRBV18	TRBJ1-2	CASSPMVGTAKLLYGYTF
TRBV9	TRBJ2-1	CASTKHPGQGIYEQFF
TRBV5-5	TRBJ1-2	CASSLAARQGKSGGYTF
TRBV15	TRBJ1-5	CATSRDLLSGPQHF
TRBV7-9	TRBJ2-5	CASSLREGATQYF
TRBV19	TRBJ2-5	CASSIVTGGQETQYF
TRBV4-1	TRBJ1-2	CASSGVTYGYTF
TRBV20-1	TRBJ1-2	CSAIEQNYGYTF
TRBV5-4	TRBJ1-6	CASSFSATGANSPLHF
TRBV12-5	TRBJ2-2	CASARGRAETGELFF